This entry lists 20 T cell receptor beta chains sequenced from one sample in a study of blood T cells in healthy people across ages. Alongside a J-beta primer mix, a sample-barcoded 5' primer served in a second PCR lasting roughly 7 to 11 cycles. MiXCR was run by TCRdb on the 5' RACE reads, yielding one entry per CDR3 protein. The data hold more than 800,000 distinct CDR3 sequences, with 25% to 35% observed a single time. The sequencing sample was made of blood. The receptors originated from an elderly woman in good health.

This clonotype was recorded at least ten times. The chain recombines TRBV10-3 with TRBJ2-1, with a weak D call TRBD1 (5 bases). CDR3 length: 17 residues. Trimming left V 0 bases short and J 4 bases short, with 16 bases between. Germline V gene lookup returns CDR1 ENHRY and CDR2 SYGVKD. The CDR3 loop is CAISESSARAIYNEQFF. The DNA for the CDR3 is TGTGCCATCAGTGAGTCGTCGGCCAGGGCAATATACAATGAGCAGTTCTTC.

This clonotype was detected ten times or more. V is TRBV12-3 or TRBV12-4 and J is TRBJ1-1, with a possible D match to TRBD1 (6 bases). V gave up 7 bases and J gave up 0 bases, with 12 bases separating them. The CDR3 totals 14 residues. The CDR3 loop is CASTQDRLNTEAFF. The CDR3 nucleotides read TGTGCCAGCACCCAGGACAGATTGAACACTGAAGCTTTCTTT.

Ten or more counts support this clonotype. This chain links TRBV24-1 with TRBJ2-7, with no clear D. Trimming cost V 3 bases and J 7 bases, with 15 bases left between them. CDR3 length equals 14 residues. CDR1 KGHDR and CDR2 SFDVKD come from the germline V gene. In DNA, the CDR3 is TGTGCCACCAGTGATCCTTCCGCAGCCTTTGAGCAGTACTTC. Protein product: CATSDPSAAFEQYF.

About this clonotype itself: This may arise from a read error, as a much more abundant clone is one base away. The chain uses TRBV6-4 and TRBJ2-7; D may be TRBD1 (6 bases). The CDR3 runs 16 residues. Germline V CDR1 and CDR2: MRHNA, SNTAGT. V was shortened by 0 bases and J by 2 bases, with 14 bases between the two germline ends. The CDR3 DNA follows: TGTGCCAGCAGTGACTCTAAGAACAGGGTAGCCTACGAGCAGTACTTC. Residues: CASSDSKNRVAYEQYF.

This clonotype came up many times. This chain connects TRBV6-2 or TRBV6-3 to TRBJ2-6; 7 nucleotides match TRBD1. CDR1 MNHEY and CDR2 SVGEGT come from the germline V gene. The CDR3 covers 18 residues. With 2 bases clipped from V and 0 bases from J, the junction kept 7 bases outside the gene matches. The CDR3 sequence: CASSYPRDSPSGANVLTF. The CDR3 DNA reads TGTGCCAGCAGTTACCCCCGGGACAGTCCCTCTGGGGCCAACGTCCTGACTTTC.

To note about this clonotype: A clone one base away is much larger, so this may be a read error. The conserved phenylalanine or tryptophan normally closing the CDR3 is absent here, so this likely arose from a read error. V is TRBV4-1 and J is TRBJ2-3; 9 bases line up with TRBD1. Germline loops: CDR1 MGHRA, CDR2 YSYEKL. J lost 1 base, V lost 0 bases, and 8 bases had no gene match. CDR3 size: 18 residues. The CDR3 DNA reads as TGCGCCAGCAGCCAAGACCCTCCGGACAGGGGCGGCACAGATACGCAGTATTTG. Residues: CASSQDPPDRGGTDTQYL.

This rearrangement joins TRBV2 to TRBJ1-5; weak D call: TRBD1 (5 bases). Looked up from germline, CDR1 is SNHLY and CDR2 is FYNNEI. The CDR3 extends over 14 amino acids. V was trimmed by 10 bases and J by 4 bases, leaving 17 bases between them. CDR3 bases: TGTGCCATCCTCCCAGGGTGGGTGAATCAGCCCCAGCATTTT. Its protein product is CAILPGWVNQPQHF. The whole variable domain, filled in from reference TRBV2 and TRBJ1-5, reads EPEVTQTPSHQVTQMGQEVILRCVPISNHLYFYWYRQILGQKVEFLVSFYNNEISEKSEIFDDQFSVERPDGSNFTLKIRSTKLEDSAMYFCAILPGWVNQPQHFGDGTRLSIL.

In this sample, this clonotype turned up a few times. J is TRBJ1-1 and V is TRBV12-3 or TRBV12-4; D unclear. V was shortened by 6 bases and J by 10 bases, with 24 bases between the two germline ends. CDR3 length equals 15 residues. The CDR3 sequence is CASSKLTEGTIGAFF. In DNA form, the CDR3 reads TGTGCCAGCAGCAAACTAACAGAGGGAACGATCGGAGCTTTCTTT.

In the case of this clonotype: This may come from a read error, since a much larger clone is one base off. This CDR3 fails to terminate in the conserved phenylalanine or tryptophan, so it likely reflects a read error. CDR3 region: CATSRGGQETQYS. The CDR3, as DNA: TGTGCCACCAGCAGAGGTGGTCAAGAGACCCAGTACTCC. V usage is TRBV15 and J usage is TRBJ2-5, with no clear D. CDR3 size: 13 residues. Deletions cut 1 base from V and 2 bases from J, with 5 bases between. The germline V gene encodes CDR1 LNHNV and CDR2 YYDKDF (reference sequence).

The table lists this clonotype with many counts. The chain joins TRBV5-1 to TRBJ1-2, with D maybe TRBD1 (6 bases). CDR3 length: 14 residues. Germline CDR1 and CDR2: SGHRS and YFSETQ. Trimming removed 5 bases at V and 6 bases at J, with 17 bases between. The chain's CDR3 is CASRQQGVVNGYTF. CDR3 in DNA: TGCGCCAGCAGACAACAGGGAGTAGTTAATGGCTACACCTTC.

This clonotype was seen ten or more times. The V and J genes are TRBV7-9 and TRBJ2-1; D might be TRBD1 (5 bases). This CDR3 comprises 13 residues. V gave up 4 bases and J gave up 9 bases, with 13 bases separating them. Germline V gives CDR1 SEHNR, CDR2 FQNEAQ (reference sequence). CDR3 nucleotides: TGTGCCAGCAGCTACCGCAATAGGGGTGAGCAGTTCTTC. It is translated as CASSYRNRGEQFF.

Remarks on this clonotype: A read error may produce the germline difference seen at one junction end. DNA of the CDR3: TGCAGCGCAGGACAGGGGCGAGCCGGGGAGCGGTTTTTT. It codes for CSAGQGRAGERFF. J is TRBJ2-2 and V is TRBV29-1, with 9 bases lining up with TRBD1. The germline V gene encodes CDR1 SQVTM and CDR2 ANQGSEA. This CDR3 has 13 residues.

A word on this clonotype: A much larger clone lies a single base off, so this may be a read error. The rearrangement uses TRBV5-1 and TRBJ2-5; no reliable D call. CDR3 length equals 14 residues. V lost 4 bases to trimming and J lost 11 bases, with 21 bases between them. Germline V gives CDR1 SGHRS, CDR2 YFSETQ. DNA of the CDR3: TGCGCCAGCAGCCCAGATAATGGGGTCAATGAGCAGTACTTC. Its protein product is CASSPDNGVNEQYF.

A note on this clonotype: Lacking the conserved final phenylalanine or tryptophan, this CDR3 likely reflects a read error. The rearrangement joins TRBV18 to TRBJ2-7; D gene uncertain. CDR3 length: 12 amino acids. Germline CDR1 is KGHSH and CDR2 is LQKENI. V lost 3 bases to trimming and J lost 4 bases, with 7 bases between them. The CDR3 DNA is TGTGCCAGCTCACCCGAAGGATACGAGCAGTACCTC. Translated, it gives CASSPEGYEQYL.

The chain uses TRBV5-1 and TRBJ2-4; TRBD1 or TRBD2 may be the D gene (5 bases each). The J call could be wrong; TRBJ2-7 is a better fit for the DNA end. The germline V gene encodes CDR1 SGHRS and CDR2 YFSETQ. The CDR3 consists of 16 residues. The CDR3 is CASSPDGDAYSNEQYF. CDR3 nucleotides: TGCGCCAGCAGTCCGGATGGGGACGCCTATTCTAACGAGCAGTACTTC.

On this clonotype itself: This may be a read error: a much more frequent sequence differs by one nucleotide. The chain's CDR3 is CASSQISGGSYEQYF. DNA of the CDR3: TGTGCCAGCAGCCAAATTAGCGGGGGGTCCTACGAGCAGTACTTC. The rearrangement uses TRBV3-1 and TRBJ2-7; 10 bases map to TRBD2. CDR1 is LGHDT and CDR2 is YNNKEL in the germline V gene (reference sequence). V dropped 2 bases and J dropped 1; count of bases not matched to a gene: 2. There are 15 residues in the CDR3.

This clonotype was counted at least ten times. The chain is built from TRBV7-8 and TRBJ2-1, with 7 bases that match TRBD2. The CDR3 is 16 residues long. With V trimmed by 3 bases and J by 0 bases, 5 bases remained unmatched. Germline CDR1 reads SGHVS; CDR2 reads FQNEAQ. The CDR3, as DNA: TGTGCCAGCAGCTTTGCAAGCGGGGTCTCCTACAATGAGCAGTTCTTC. It yields the protein CASSFASGVSYNEQFF.

This clonotype has at least ten counts. The V and J genes are TRBV7-2 and TRBJ1-2, with D unclear. CDR3 length: 15 residues. Trimming left V 2 bases short and J 1 base short, with 11 bases between. Germline V gene lookup returns CDR1 SGHTA and CDR2 FQGNSA. CDR3 in DNA: TGTGCCAGCAGCTTACGAAACAGAAATAACTATGGCTACACCTTC. This translates into CASSLRNRNNYGYTF.

V and J are TRBV21-1 and TRBJ2-3; the DNA was not compared with TRBD1, the D call given in the table. TRBV21-1 constitutes a pseudogene. This CDR3 contains 18 residues. The CDR3 reads CASSASTEGGDCTDMQYF. For the CDR3, the DNA is TGTGCCAGCAGCGCCTCTACAGAGGGGGGGGACTGCACAGATATGCAGTATTTT.

At least ten counts were recorded for this clonotype. The rearrangement uses TRBV7-6 and TRBJ2-1, with D possibly being TRBD1 (5 bases). Germline values: CDR1 SGHVS, CDR2 FNYEAQ. Trimming cost V 3 bases and J 5 bases, with 11 bases left between them. The CDR3 runs 14 residues. The CDR3 bases are TGTGCCAGCAGCTTGGGATGGGGCCACAATGAGCAGTTCTTC. It encodes CASSLGWGHNEQFF. The full variable domain, completed using reference TRBV7-6 and TRBJ2-1, is GAGVSQSPRYKVTKRGQDVALRCDPISGHVSLYWYRQALGQGPEFLTYFNYEAQQDKSGLPNDRFSAERPEGSISTLTIQRTEQRDSAMYRCASSLGWGHNEQFFGPGTRLTVL.